The 12 T cell receptor beta chains given below trace back to one sample, sequenced in a study of graft-versus-host responses after intestinal transplantation. Clones were read by immunoSEQ multiplex PCR, and TCRdb kept only the in-frame ones, dropping some. The profile covers tens of thousands of clones, with 80% to 90% appearing a single time and 2% to 3% taken by the ten largest. No antigen has been identified for these receptors. This sample comprised unstimulated CD8+ T cells sorted from spleen or lymph node cells, obtained before intestinal transplant. These receptor sequences come from a human donor who received an intestinal transplant.

The V call is TRBV4-2, the J call TRBJ2-3; D gene ambiguous. The V gene lost 0 bases and the J gene lost 2 bases, with 12 bases spanning the gap. The CDR3 length is 16 residues. Germline CDR1 and CDR2: LGHNA and YNFKEQ. The CDR3 here is CASSQEVTYPTDTQYF. The CDR3 bases are TGTGCCAGCAGCCAAGAGGTGACTTACCCCACAGATACGCAGTATTTT.

This chain uses TRBV28 with TRBJ1-5; 8 bases line up with TRBD1. Per germline, CDR1 MDHEN and CDR2 SYDVKM. This CDR3 region has 15 residues. J lost 6 bases, V lost 2 bases, and 6 bases had no gene match. Here the CDR3 DNA reads TGTGCCAGCAGTTTAACTGGACAGGGTAGTCAGCCCCAGCATTTT. Encoded protein: CASSLTGQGSQPQHF.

The V gene is TRBV5-1, the J gene TRBJ2-7; maybe TRBD1 (8 bases). The CDR3 has 18 residues. V lost 3 bases to trimming and J lost 2 bases, with 24 bases between them. Germline CDR1 is SGHRS and CDR2 is YFSETQ. CDR3 DNA: TGCGCCAGCAGCTCTCCCACCTTGGACAGGGCGGGAGCCTACGAGCAGTACTTC. It translates to CASSSPTLDRAGAYEQYF.

The V call is TRBV15, the J call TRBJ1-2, with D maybe TRBD1 (6 bases). From germline, CDR1 is LNHNV and CDR2 YYDKDF (reference sequence). V lost 5 bases, J lost 0 bases, and 16 bases lay in between. The CDR3 has 16 amino acids. CDR3 protein: CATSRDGTLANYGYTF. CDR3 nucleotides: TGTGCCACCAGCCGCGACGGGACACTAGCTAACTATGGCTACACCTTC.

The chain employs TRBV28 and TRBJ1-2; 10 bases align to TRBD1. The germline CDR1 and CDR2 sequences are MDHEN and SYDVKM. CDR3 size: 14 residues. With 3 bases clipped from V and 4 bases from J, the junction kept 2 bases outside the gene matches. CDR3 residues: CASSFWTGGYGYTF. DNA of the CDR3: TGTGCCAGCAGTTTTTGGACAGGGGGCTATGGCTACACCTTC.

The rearrangement links TRBV4-1 to TRBJ2-1; possible D gene TRBD2, 6 bases. The germline V gene encodes CDR1 MGHRA and CDR2 YSYEKL. CDR3 length equals 20 residues. The V gene lost 0 bases and the J gene lost 2 bases, with 23 bases spanning the gap. The CDR3, as DNA: TGCGCCAGCAGCCAAGATCAAGAGCCTAGCGAGGTGCCCCCCTACAATGAGCAGTTCTTC. This codes for CASSQDQEPSEVPPYNEQFF.

V is TRBV6-5 and J is TRBJ2-2; 8 bases align to TRBD2. Losses at the gene ends were 0 bases for V and 6 bases for J; bases not matched to a gene: 3. The germline V gene has CDR1 MNHEY and CDR2 SVGAGI. CDR3 length equals 15 residues. The CDR3 coding sequence is TGTGCCAGCAGTTACTCATGGACTAGCCCCGGGGAGCTGTTTTTT. It codes for CASSYSWTSPGELFF.

This chain joins TRBV6-1 and TRBJ1-5; TRBD1 agrees at 7 bases. Trimming cost V 3 bases and J 1 base; bases outside gene matches: 3. CDR1 is MNHNS, CDR2 SASEGT, per germline. The CDR3 has 15 amino acids. The CDR3 loop reads CASSEDRTSNQPQHF. CDR3 DNA: TGTGCCAGCAGTGAGGACAGGACGAGCAATCAGCCCCAGCATTTT.

V gene TRBV30 combines with J gene TRBJ2-7, with TRBD1 matching over 10 bases. Germline V CDR1 and CDR2: GTSNPN, SVGIG (reference sequence). The CDR3 is made up of 15 amino acids. V trimming: 4 bases; J trimming: 7 bases; junction bases outside the gene matches: 13. Written as DNA, the CDR3 is TGTGCCTGGAACGATCCGGGGACAGGGGTAAGGGAGCAGTACTTC. This gives the protein CAWNDPGTGVREQYF.

The chain combines TRBV6-1 with TRBJ2-7; D perhaps matches TRBD1 (6 bases). Germline CDR1 reads MNHNS; CDR2 reads SASEGT. The length of the CDR3 is 12 residues. Deletions cut 8 bases from V and 3 bases from J, with 11 bases between. The CDR3 is CASSDRIYEQYF. As DNA, the CDR3 is TGTGCCAGCTCCGACAGGATCTACGAGCAGTACTTC.

Concerning this clone: Within the sample, other DNA sequences also encode this same CDR3. V gene TRBV27 combines with J gene TRBJ2-7, with D perhaps matching TRBD1 (5 bases). The germline CDR1 and CDR2 sequences are MNHEY and SMNVEV (reference sequence). V lost 3 bases to trimming and J lost 3 bases, with 9 bases between them. The CDR3 is 13 residues long. The CDR3 DNA reads TGTGCCAGCAGTTTTGGCCAGGGCTACGAGCAGTACTTC. Translating gives CASSFGQGYEQYF.

This chain joins TRBV5-6 and TRBJ2-3; 9 positions agree with TRBD2. Germline V gene data show CDR1 as SGHDT and CDR2 as YYEEEE. V was clipped by 4 bases and J by 3 bases; unmatched bases: 18. The CDR3 extends over 19 amino acids. CDR3 protein: CASSPRTSAGPVSTDTQYF. The CDR3 DNA is TGTGCCAGCAGCCCACGGACTAGCGCGGGGCCAGTTTCGACAGATACGCAGTATTTT. The entire variable domain, with the rest obtained from reference TRBV5-6 and TRBJ2-3, is as follows: DAGVTQSPTHLIKTRGQQVTLRCSPKSGHDTVSWYQQALGQGPQFIFQYYEEEERQRGNFPDRFSGHQFPNYSSELNVNALLLGDSALYLCASSPRTSAGPVSTDTQYFGPGTRLTVL.